The 10 T cell receptor beta chains below come from one sample, sequenced in a study of cytomegalovirus exposure and HLA in healthy donors. The primer mix had 60 Vbeta and 13 Jbeta primers. TCRdb's copy holds only in-frame clones and misses some; the assay was immunoSEQ multiplex PCR. The sample has about 120,000 clones; 77% are singletons. The sample taken for sequencing was PBMCs. The receptors here all came from a young man in good health and CMV-seropositive.

This clone was detected only once. This chain connects TRBV15 to TRBJ1-1; D is possibly TRBD1 (6 bases). Trimming took off 2 bases at V and 3 bases at J, with 10 bases between the two ends. The CDR3 is made up of 14 amino acids. CDR1 is LNHNV and CDR2 is YYDKDF in the germline V gene (reference sequence). CDR3 DNA sequence: TGTGCCACCAGCAGACGGGGGGCCGACACTGAAGCTTTCTTT. This codes for CATSRRGADTEAFF.

CDR3 bases: TGTGCCAGCAGTGCTCCCGACCGCGCAGGTACGCAGTATTTT. It yields the protein CASSAPDRAGTQYF. V and J are TRBV6-5 and TRBJ2-3; the D is unclear. The CDR3 covers 14 residues. The ends were cut back, 5 bases at V and 8 bases at J, with 17 bases in the middle. CDR1 is MNHEY and CDR2 is SVGAGI in the germline V gene.

This clone showed up just once. This rearrangement joins TRBV19 to TRBJ2-1, with 7 positions matching TRBD1. The J segment lost 2 bases and the V segment lost 1 base, leaving 8 bases of the junction unmatched. Germline CDR1 LNHDA, CDR2 SQIVND (reference sequence). The CDR3 runs to 17 residues. Written as DNA, the CDR3 is TGTGCCAGTAGTATAGCCTCCGGGACAGCGCCCTACAATGAGCAGTTCTTC. Encoded protein: CASSIASGTAPYNEQFF.

The chain links TRBV6-6 to TRBJ2-2; the D gene is possibly TRBD2 (6 bases). Trimming took off 6 bases at V and 3 bases at J, with 14 bases between the two ends. The V gene's germline CDR1 is MNHNY and CDR2 SVGAGI (reference sequence). The CDR3 sequence is 15 residues long. The CDR3 DNA reads as TGTGCCAGCAGCAGAAGCGGGCGCCACACCGGGGAGCTGTTTTTT. Protein product: CASSRSGRHTGELFF.

The chain carries TRBV27 and TRBJ2-5; 7 bases fit TRBD1. The J call may be wrong; the DNA end is better matched by TRBJ2-7. In germline, CDR1 is MNHEY, CDR2 SMNVEV (reference sequence). The CDR3 is 12 residues long. DNA for the CDR3: TGTGCCAGCAGCAAGACAGGGCGCGAGCAGTACTTC. This sequence encodes CASSKTGREQYF.

This sequence joins TRBV28 and TRBJ2-1; TRBD2 might be the D (6 bases). Trimming shortened V by 7 bases and J by 8 bases, and 15 bases separated the two germline ends. CDR3 size: 13 residues. Germline CDR1 and CDR2: MDHEN and SYDVKM. CDR3 region: CASTLTTSYEQFF. Here the CDR3 DNA reads TGTGCCAGCACTCTCACCACTAGCTATGAGCAGTTCTTC.

This rearrangement joins TRBV10-3 to TRBJ2-2, with 9 nucleotides matching TRBD2. Germline V gene data show CDR1 as ENHRY and CDR2 as SYGVKD. V lost 5 bases and J lost 1; bases outside the gene matches: 14. The CDR3 sequence is 19 residues long. The CDR3 here is CAISKRGDSGSRNTGELFF. CDR3 DNA: TGTGCCATCAGTAAAAGGGGAGATAGCGGGAGTAGGAACACCGGGGAGCTGTTTTTT.

This clone was seen only once. The genes are TRBV5-1 and TRBJ2-7, with 7 bases identical to TRBD2. This CDR3 has 16 residues. Trimming removed 0 bases from V and 2 bases from J; junction bases left unmatched: 8. Germline-derived CDR1 and CDR2 are SGHRS and YFSETQ. The chain's CDR3 is CASSLDFGGSTYEQYF. CDR3 in DNA: TGCGCCAGCAGCTTGGACTTTGGCGGGAGCACCTACGAGCAGTACTTC.

The chain has TRBV11-2 and TRBJ2-3; TRBD1 might be the D (6 bases). V lost 1 base, J lost 5 bases, and 10 bases lay in between. CDR3 size: 14 residues. Germline V gives CDR1 SGHAT, CDR2 FQNNGV. The CDR3 DNA reads TGTGCCAGCAGCTTAGGGACAGTCGGAGATACGCAGTATTTT. This codes for CASSLGTVGDTQYF.

This chain uses TRBV4-1 with TRBJ1-1; maybe TRBD1 (5 bases). Germline V CDR1 and CDR2: MGHRA, YSYEKL. This CDR3 has 15 amino acids. The V and J ends lost 1 base and 2 bases respectively, with 11 bases between them. CDR3 loop: CASSQGGGKNTEAFF. CDR3 bases: TGCGCCAGCAGCCAAGGGGGGGGGAAAAACACTGAAGCTTTCTTT.